This T cell receptor (beta chain) was recovered during a study of T cell responses to AZD1222 COVID-19 vaccine. The wider study: Pooling covered second doses at about 4 or about 12 weeks.

Only in-frame clones appear in the TCRdb table, and some are missing; sequencing was by immunoSEQ multiplex PCR. Here the sample spans approximately 100,000 clones, about 90% being singletons. In regard to this clone: Antigen unknown.

Study-level points and caveats: Repertoire sampling was restricted to post-peak T cell response timepoints. Receipt of two AZD1222 doses was followed by a rise in Spike-specific TCR breadth and depth.

This TCR was recovered from an adult in good health. Here the sequenced sample was peripheral blood, taken on day 0 of AZD1222 vaccination.

The CDR3 DNA follows: TGTGCCAGCAGCTTAGATCAGGGGCGTGAGCAGTTCTTC. This sequence encodes CASSLDQGREQFF. This chain uses TRBV11-3 with TRBJ2-1; tentatively, D is TRBD1 (6 bases). In germline, CDR1 is SGHNT, CDR2 YENEEA. V was shortened by 0 bases and J by 9 bases, with 9 bases between the two germline ends. CDR3 size: 13 residues. The full variable domain, rest sourced from reference TRBV11-3 and TRBJ2-1, is EAGVVQSPRYKIIEKKQPVAFWCNPISGHNTLYWYLQNLGQGPELLIRYENEEAVDDSQLPKDRFSAERLKGVDSTLKIQPAELGDSAVYLCASSLDQGREQFFGPGTRLTVL.